The 21 T cell receptor beta chains in this list originate from one sample, sequenced in a study of blood T cells in healthy people across ages. A J-beta primer mix and a sample-barcoded 5' primer were used in a second PCR of roughly 6 to 11 cycles. In TCRdb, the 5' RACE reads were re-called with MiXCR into one record per CDR3 protein. The sample consists of some 890,000 distinct CDR3 sequences, 25% to 35% of them appearing once. Another study also made use of these data, one on T cells of mothers and their children.

The sequencing input was blood. The source is a woman between 35 and 50 years old in good health.

V and J are TRBV7-2 and TRBJ2-7; possible D gene TRBD2, 5 bases. The CDR3 is 15 amino acids. Trimming pared 3 bases from V and 0 bases from J, leaving 12 bases between. Germline V gene lookup returns CDR1 SGHTA and CDR2 FQGNSA. DNA of the CDR3: TGTGCCAGCAGCTTTACTTCTAGCAGCTCCTACGAGCAGTACTTC. This sequence encodes CASSFTSSSSYEQYF.

This clonotype was counted many times. The chain links TRBV7-2 to TRBJ1-5; D possibly corresponds to TRBD1 (5 bases). V lost 2 bases, J lost 7 bases, and 12 bases lay in between. This CDR3 comprises 14 residues. CDR1 is SGHTA and CDR2 is FQGNSA in the germline V gene. The CDR3 is CASSLFWGDQPQHF. CDR3 nucleotide sequence: TGTGCCAGCAGCTTATTTTGGGGGGACCAGCCCCAGCATTTT.

The genes are TRBV5-6 and TRBJ2-1, with D unclear. The germline V gene has CDR1 SGHDT and CDR2 YYEEEE. The CDR3 spans 17 residues. The V and J ends lost 0 bases and 6 bases respectively, with 19 bases between them. The CDR3 DNA follows: TGTGCCAGCAGCTTGGCCGGGCGGAGAGGTGCCGTCAATGAGCAGTTCTTC. As protein: CASSLAGRRGAVNEQFF.

V usage is TRBV4-1 and J usage is TRBJ1-1, with D possibly TRBD1 on 5 matching bases. Trimming removed 0 bases from V and 6 bases from J, with 20 bases in between. The CDR3 runs to 17 residues. In germline, CDR1 is MGHRA, CDR2 YSYEKL. CDR3 region: CASSQDMEGVGSAEAFF. DNA of the CDR3: TGCGCCAGCAGCCAAGATATGGAAGGGGTAGGGTCGGCTGAAGCTTTCTTT.

In this sample, this clonotype turned up many times. The chain joins TRBV20-1 to TRBJ2-1; the match to TRBD2 covers 11 bases. Germline CDR1 is DFQATT and CDR2 is SNEGSKA (reference sequence). V lost 5 bases and J lost 7; bases outside the gene matches: 19. The CDR3 extends over 18 amino acids. CDR3 protein: CSAGGASGGQGFVNEQFF. The CDR3 nucleotides are TGCAGTGCTGGTGGGGCTAGCGGGGGGCAGGGGTTTGTAAATGAGCAGTTCTTC.

This clonotype was counted a few times. The chain uses TRBV7-6 and TRBJ2-7; 7 nucleotides agree with TRBD1. CDR1 SGHVS and CDR2 FNYEAQ come from the germline V gene. V was pared by 5 bases and J by 5 bases, with 6 bases of the junction left unmatched. There are 13 residues in the CDR3. Here the CDR3 reads CASSVVTGNEQYF. The CDR3 DNA follows: TGTGCCAGCAGCGTAGTGACAGGGAACGAGCAGTACTTC.

This clonotype was seen repeatedly, ten times or more. V gene TRBV7-9 combines with J gene TRBJ2-7; TRBD2 is a possible D gene (6 bases). This CDR3 is built from 14 residues. The germline gives CDR1 SEHNR, CDR2 FQNEAQ (reference sequence). V was pared by 4 bases and J by 3 bases, with 13 bases between. The CDR3 coding sequence is TGTGCCAGCAGCTACGCAGGAGCGGGCTACGAGCAGTACTTC. Protein: CASSYAGAGYEQYF.

This clonotype has a handful of counts. This chain joins TRBV4-3 and TRBJ2-4; 10 bases are a match to TRBD1. CDR3 length: 18 residues. Germline assignment: CDR1 LGHNA and CDR2 YSLEER. J gave up 1 base and V 0 bases, and 6 bases lay outside the gene matches. In DNA form, the CDR3 reads TGCGCCAGCAGCCAAGACCTGCGGACAGGGGGTGCCAAAAACATTCAGTACTTC. This gives the protein CASSQDLRTGGAKNIQYF.

Of note for this clonotype: A much larger clone is a single base away; this may be a read error. The chain uses TRBV19 and TRBJ2-7; D is unclear. Germline V gene lookup returns CDR1 LNHDA and CDR2 SQIVND (reference sequence). This CDR3 is built from 15 residues. The CDR3 DNA is TGTGTCAGTAGTATCGTGTCCGGCAGAGCCTACGAGCAGTACTTC. It encodes CVSSIVSGRAYEQYF.

In this sample, this clonotype turned up a few times. The J gene is TRBJ2-1, the V gene TRBV28; a possible D gene is TRBD1 (5 bases). The germline gives CDR1 MDHEN, CDR2 SYDVKM. This CDR3 is 17 amino acids long. The V end lost 1 base, the J end lost 4 bases, and 17 bases lay between the germline ends. CDR3 sequence (DNA): TGTGCCAGCAGTTTATCCAGATGGGGCTCGCGGTACAATGAGCAGTTCTTC. This encodes CASSLSRWGSRYNEQFF.

This clonotype occurred once. The rearrangement joins TRBV28 to TRBJ2-5, with D possibly called TRBD1 or TRBD2 (6 bases each). Germline values: CDR1 MDHEN, CDR2 SYDVKM. This CDR3 region has 15 residues. Trimming removed 6 bases at V and 6 bases at J, with 20 bases between. The CDR3 loop reads CASSSGTWGPKTQYF. In nucleotides, the CDR3 is TGTGCCAGCAGCTCGGGGACTTGGGGGCCGAAGACCCAGTACTTC. Full variable domain (remainder filled in from reference TRBV28 and TRBJ2-5): DVKVTQSSRYLVKRTGEKVFLECVQDMDHENMFWYRQDPGLGLRLIYFSYDVKMKEKGDIPEGYSVSREKKERFSLILESASTNQTSMYLCASSSGTWGPKTQYFGPGTRLLVL.

V gene TRBV12-3 or TRBV12-4 combines with J gene TRBJ1-5; TRBD1 matches 9 bases. The ends lost 9 bases at V and 3 bases at J; junction bases unmatched: 6. This CDR3 is built from 14 residues. The CDR3 DNA follows: TGTGCCAGTGGACAGGGGCTATTCAATCAGCCCCAGCATTTT. Translating it yields CASGQGLFNQPQHF.

This clonotype was seen repeatedly, ten times or more. The rearrangement uses TRBV5-8 and TRBJ2-5, with TRBD2 identical over 14 bases. This CDR3 contains 16 residues. Germline CDR1 is SGHTS and CDR2 is YDEGEE. V dropped 3 bases and J dropped 2; count of bases not matched to a gene: 3. CDR3 nucleotides: TGTGCCAGCAGCTCGGGACTAGCGGGGGCTCAAGAGACCCAGTACTTC. It yields the protein CASSSGLAGAQETQYF.

Turning to this clonotype: Just one base apart from a much larger clone, this may be a read error. The V call is TRBV6-6, the J call TRBJ1-5; 8 positions match TRBD1. The V gene's germline CDR1 is MNHNY and CDR2 SVGAGI (reference sequence). This CDR3 region has 15 residues. For the CDR3, the DNA is TGTGCCAGCAGCCCCGGACAGGGCCGCAATCAGCCCCGGCATTTT. Residues: CASSPGQGRNQPRHF.

This clonotype was observed a few times. This chain uses TRBV4-1 with TRBJ1-2; D gene ambiguous. V was shortened by 4 bases and J by 3 bases, with 18 bases between the two germline ends. The CDR3 has 16 amino acids. Germline-derived CDR1 and CDR2 are MGHRA and YSYEKL. CDR3 in DNA: TGCGCCAGCAGCCCAGGACGGCTGGCCGACTACTATGGCTACACCTTC. This sequence encodes CASSPGRLADYYGYTF.

This clonotype has more than one count but fewer than ten. The chain carries TRBV7-9 and TRBJ2-1, with 9 nucleotides matching TRBD1. The CDR3 runs 15 residues. The trim removed 5 bases at V and 4 bases at J, leaving 6 bases unmatched. CDR1 and CDR2 from the germline V gene are SEHNR and FQNEAQ (reference sequence). DNA for the CDR3: TGTGCCAGCAGCCTGCCCGGGACAGGGTACAATGAGCAGTTCTTC. Translating it yields CASSLPGTGYNEQFF.

This clonotype was observed a few times. The chain uses TRBV24-1 and TRBJ2-7; D ambiguous. CDR3 length: 12 amino acids. V lost 4 bases, J lost 5 bases, and 8 bases lay in between. CDR1 and CDR2 from the germline V gene are KGHDR and SFDVKD. CDR3 region: CATSDPLHEQYF. The DNA for the CDR3 is TGTGCCACCAGTGACCCCCTCCACGAGCAGTACTTC.

This chain links TRBV19 with TRBJ2-7; a possible D gene is TRBD2 (5 bases). This CDR3 spans 13 amino acids. Germline V gene sequence: CDR1 LNHDA, CDR2 SQIVND (reference sequence). Trimming removed 2 bases at V and 6 bases at J, with 11 bases between. CDR3 sequence reads: CASSIQAAGEQYF. The CDR3, as DNA: TGTGCCAGTAGTATACAGGCTGCGGGCGAGCAGTACTTC.

This clonotype was found a few times. V and J are TRBV28 and TRBJ1-1; unclear D gene. Per the germline V gene, CDR1 is MDHEN and CDR2 is SYDVKM. The V and J ends lost 5 bases and 0 bases respectively, with 16 bases between them. The CDR3 has 16 residues. CDR3 residues: CASSGLGLTMNTEAFF. CDR3 DNA sequence: TGTGCCAGCAGTGGGTTAGGACTGACCATGAACACTGAAGCTTTCTTT.

This clonotype has at least ten counts. J is TRBJ2-7 and V is TRBV7-3; 8 positions agree with TRBD2. The CDR3 has 15 residues. V gave up 3 bases and J gave up 1 base; unmatched junction bases: 5. CDR1 is SGHTA and CDR2 is FQGTGA in the germline V gene. The CDR3 region is CASSFGLADSYEQYF. The CDR3 nucleotides read TGTGCCAGCAGCTTTGGACTAGCTGATTCCTACGAGCAGTACTTC.

This clonotype was detected many times. Here the CDR3 reads CASSGLVGETQYF. As DNA, the CDR3 is TGTGCCAGCAGTGGTTTGGTAGGGGAGACCCAGTACTTC. The chain has TRBV7-9 and TRBJ2-5; D is undetermined. The CDR3 consists of 13 residues. Between the trimmed V and J ends, which lost 6 bases and 5 bases, there was a span of 13 bases. Germline CDR1 is SEHNR and CDR2 is FQNEAQ (reference sequence).